Listed below are T cell receptor beta chains from one sample, sequenced in a study of identical twins. In TCRdb, the 5' RACE reads were re-called with MiXCR into one record per CDR3 protein. The sample includes about 660,000 distinct CDR3 sequences, more than 6.5% seen only once; the top ten take approximately 0.89%. These data are also associated with another study on yellow fever vaccine responses in identical twins.

Sequencing used PBMCs. Source of these receptors: a young woman in good health. CDR3s include the opening cysteine and the closing phenylalanine or tryptophan. The order of the fields is clone size, J gene, D gene, V gene, CDR3 protein, CDR3 DNA. A D gene is named only where the DNA matches it firmly. Rows give clone size only sometimes, using once, few, many, or a class for an expanded clone.

-	TRBJ2-3	-	TRBV7-9	CASSSTRETKDTQYF	TGTGCCAGCAGCTCCACCAGGGAAACTAAGGATACGCAGTATTTT
-	TRBJ2-5	-	TRBV4-3	CASSQVLVGSQYF	TGCGCCAGCAGCCAGGTCCTTGTTGGGTCCCAGTACTTC
few	TRBJ2-7	TRBD2	TRBV29-1	CSVVIPIAGALFEQYF	TGCAGCGTTGTAATCCCTATAGCGGGAGCGTTGTTCGAGCAGTACTTC
few	TRBJ2-1	-	TRBV12-3/TRBV12-4	CASWGPGSSYNEQFF	TGTGCCAGCTGGGGGCCGGGGTCCTCCTACAATGAGCAGTTCTTC
few	TRBJ2-7	-	TRBV3-1	CASSQDGSQIYEQYF	TGTGCCAGCAGCCAAGACGGCTCCCAAATCTACGAGCAGTACTTC
many	TRBJ1-5	-	TRBV20-1	CSASVSDNQPQHF	TGCAGTGCTAGTGTCAGTGACAATCAGCCCCAGCATTTT
few	TRBJ2-3	TRBD2	TRBV11-1	CASSFSKATSGGADTQYF	TGTGCCAGCAGCTTCTCAAAAGCGACTAGCGGGGGAGCAGATACGCAGTATTTT
few	TRBJ2-3	TRBD2	TRBV20-1	CSAFTPGLDTDTQYF	TGCAGTGCTTTTACGCCGGGACTAGACACAGATACGCAGTATTTT
few	TRBJ2-2	TRBD2	TRBV20-1	CSARGPLRTSGSSGGPTGELFF	TGCAGTGCTAGAGGGCCTCTGCGGACTAGCGGGAGTTCGGGCGGTCCCACCGGGGAGCTGTTTTTT
-	TRBJ2-1	TRBD2	TRBV4-2	CASSQALADYNEQFF	TGTGCCAGCAGCCAAGCACTAGCGGATTACAATGAGCAGTTCTTC
few	TRBJ1-1	-	TRBV19	CASGGQLNTEAFF	TGTGCCAGCGGAGGACAGTTGAACACTGAAGCTTTCTTT
few	TRBJ2-5	-	TRBV4-1	CASSHAIQETQYF	TGCGCCAGCAGCCATGCCATCCAAGAGACCCAGTACTTC
many	TRBJ2-7	TRBD2	TRBV7-9	CASSRGGTSYEQYF	TGTGCCAGCAGCAGGGGGGGGACTAGCTACGAGCAGTACTTC
few	TRBJ2-1	TRBD1	TRBV29-1	CSVEEGTGTAYNEQFF	TGCAGCGTTGAGGAGGGGACAGGGACAGCCTACAATGAGCAGTTCTTC
many	TRBJ2-1	TRBD1	TRBV7-9	CASSLTTGDSHNEQFF	TGTGCCAGCAGCTTAACGACAGGGGATTCCCACAATGAGCAGTTCTTC
many	TRBJ2-2	-	TRBV6-4	CTAEATGELFF	TGTACAGCAGAGGCCACCGGGGAGCTGTTTTTT
-	TRBJ2-7	TRBD2	TRBV4-3	CASSQEVGAGVYEQYF	TGCGCCAGCAGCCAAGAAGTAGGAGCGGGAGTTTACGAGCAGTACTTC
many	TRBJ2-5	TRBD2	TRBV20-1	CSARLPGLAGGVETQYF	TGCAGTGCTAGACTCCCGGGACTAGCGGGAGGAGTGGAGACCCAGTACTTC
many	TRBJ2-2	TRBD2	TRBV4-2	CASSQPIAGNPTGELFF	TGTGCCAGCAGCCAACCTATAGCGGGAAACCCCACCGGGGAGCTGTTTTTT
-	TRBJ2-2	-	TRBV7-9	CASSFVGVGTGELFF	TGTGCCAGCAGCTTTGTTGGGGTTGGCACCGGGGAGCTGTTTTTT
many	TRBJ2-3	-	TRBV14	CASSSQDTQYF	TGTGCCAGCAGCTCACAAGATACGCAGTATTTT
many	TRBJ2-2	-	TRBV25-1	CASSKNQKGSGELFF	TGTGCCAGCAGCAAAAACCAGAAGGGTTCCGGGGAGCTGTTTTTT
-	TRBJ2-2	-	TRBV27	CASSLTQGLGLFF	TGTGCCAGCAGCCTCACCCAAGGGCTCGGGCTGTTTTTT
once	TRBJ2-7	TRBD2	TRBV24-1	CATSDGLTSGYEQYF	TGTGCCACCAGTGATGGTTTGACTAGCGGCTACGAGCAGTACTTC
-	TRBJ2-7	TRBD2	TRBV6-4	CASSYLRRGSIYEQYF	TGTGCCAGCAGTTACCTCCGGCGCGGGAGTATTTACGAGCAGTACTTC
few	TRBJ2-3	TRBD2	TRBV18	CASSPPSGADTQYF	TGTGCCAGCTCACCACCCAGCGGGGCAGATACGCAGTATTTT
many	TRBJ2-1	TRBD1	TRBV12-3/TRBV12-4	CASRRTGAKQFF	TGTGCCAGCAGGCGGACAGGAGCTAAACAGTTCTTC
few	TRBJ1-2	TRBD1	TRBV6-1	CASSTPGQPIPGYTF	TGTGCCAGCAGTACCCCGGGACAGCCTATTCCCGGCTACACCTTC
few	TRBJ2-7	-	TRBV18	CASSPWGTEATYEQYF	TGTGCCAGCTCACCCTGGGGGACCGAGGCTACCTACGAGCAGTACTTC
-	TRBJ2-7	-	TRBV29-1	CSIKTGTGYEQYF	TGCAGCATTAAGACAGGCACGGGGTACGAGCAGTACTTC
few	TRBJ1-1	-	TRBV20-1	CSSYRNTEAFF	TGCAGCTCCTACAGGAACACTGAAGCTTTCTTT
many	TRBJ2-3	-	TRBV10-3	CAISETLEDTQYF	TGTGCCATCAGTGAAACTCTTGAAGATACGCAGTATTTT
many	TRBJ2-7	TRBD2	TRBV29-1	CSAKGGSLTYEQYF	TGCAGCGCCAAAGGCGGGAGTCTGACCTACGAGCAGTACTTC
few	TRBJ2-7	-	TRBV7-9	CASRDPDSLSYEQYF	TGTGCCAGCAGAGACCCGGACAGCTTATCCTACGAGCAGTACTTC
many	TRBJ2-1	-	TRBV12-3/TRBV12-4	CASSKRDVNNEQFF	TGTGCCAGCAGTAAGAGGGACGTGAACAATGAGCAGTTCTTC
many	TRBJ2-3	-	TRBV7-2	CASSLDLWEYF	TGTGCCAGCAGCTTAGACCTTTGGGAGTATTTT
few	TRBJ1-6	-	TRBV5-1	CASSPGPTALLNSPLHF	TGCGCCAGCAGCCCTGGGCCGACAGCACTCCTAAATTCACCCCTCCACTTT
few	TRBJ2-7	TRBD1	TRBV5-1	CASSPTFAGGEQYF	TGCGCCAGCAGCCCCACCTTTGCAGGGGGCGAGCAGTACTTC
-	TRBJ1-3	-	TRBV12-3/TRBV12-4	CASSLQGPVYF	TGTGCCAGCAGTTTACAGGGCCCCGTATATTTT
-	TRBJ2-3	TRBD2	TRBV5-5	CASSFGTSAGPPTQYF	TGTGCCAGCAGCTTTGGGACTAGCGCCGGTCCCCCTACGCAGTATTTT
-	TRBJ1-1	-	TRBV5-6	CASSLVTAEAFF	TGTGCCAGCAGCTTGGTAACTGCTGAAGCTTTCTTT
-	TRBJ1-1	-	TRBV6-2/TRBV6-3	CASSWGIDTEAFF	TGTGCCAGCAGTTGGGGCATAGACACTGAAGCTTTCTTT
-	TRBJ2-7	-	TRBV14	CASRPDSLYEQYF	TGTGCCAGCAGACCAGACAGCCTATACGAGCAGTACTTC
-	TRBJ2-3	TRBD2	TRBV6-2/TRBV6-3	CASSPLTSGRAGIGTDTQYF	TGTGCCAGCAGCCCACTGACTAGCGGGAGGGCCGGGATTGGCACAGATACGCAGTATTTT
-	TRBJ2-5	TRBD2	TRBV29-1	CSVSPLAGVETQYF	TGCAGCGTTTCCCCACTAGCGGGAGTAGAGACCCAGTACTTC
few	TRBJ2-1	TRBD2	TRBV7-6	CASSPRLAGSNEQFF	TGTGCCAGCAGCCCTCGACTAGCGGGCAGCAATGAGCAGTTCTTC
few	TRBJ2-3	TRBD2	TRBV18	CASSPSGDTDTQYF	TGTGCCAGCTCACCTAGCGGGGACACAGATACGCAGTATTTT
many	TRBJ2-1	-	TRBV4-3	CASSLRYDQWGDEQFF	TGCGCCAGCAGCCTCCGCTACGATCAATGGGGAGATGAGCAGTTCTTC
-	TRBJ2-3	-	TRBV7-9	CASSLLPGDSTDTQYF	TGTGCCAGCAGCTTACTCCCCGGGGATAGCACAGATACGCAGTATTTT